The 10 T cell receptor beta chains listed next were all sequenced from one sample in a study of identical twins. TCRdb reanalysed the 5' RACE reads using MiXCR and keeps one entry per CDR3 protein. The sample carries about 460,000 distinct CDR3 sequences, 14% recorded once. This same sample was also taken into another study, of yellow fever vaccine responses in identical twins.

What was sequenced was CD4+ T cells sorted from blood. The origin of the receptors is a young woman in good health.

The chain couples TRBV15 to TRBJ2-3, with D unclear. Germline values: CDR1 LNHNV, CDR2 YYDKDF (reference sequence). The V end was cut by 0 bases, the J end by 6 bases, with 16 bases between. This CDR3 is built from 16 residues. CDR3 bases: TGTGCCACCAGCAGAGATCTGCCCCCACTCGCGGATACGCAGTATTTT. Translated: CATSRDLPPLADTQYF.

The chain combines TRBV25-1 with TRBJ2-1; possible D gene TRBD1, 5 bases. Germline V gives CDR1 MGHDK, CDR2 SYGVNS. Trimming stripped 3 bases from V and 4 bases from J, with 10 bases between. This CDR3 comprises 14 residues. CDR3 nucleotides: TGTGCCAGCAGTGACATCGACAGTTACAATGAGCAGTTCTTC. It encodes CASSDIDSYNEQFF. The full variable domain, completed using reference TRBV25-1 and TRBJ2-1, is EADIYQTPRYLVIGTGKKITLECSQTMGHDKMYWYQQDPGMELHLIHYSYGVNSTEKGDLSSESTVSRIRTEHFPLTLESARPSHTSQYLCASSDIDSYNEQFFGPGTRLTVL.

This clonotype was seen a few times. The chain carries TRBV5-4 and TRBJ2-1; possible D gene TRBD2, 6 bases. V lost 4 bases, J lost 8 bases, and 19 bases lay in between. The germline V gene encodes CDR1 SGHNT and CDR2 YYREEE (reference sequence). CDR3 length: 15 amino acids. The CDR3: CASSPLVASADEQFF. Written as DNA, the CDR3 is TGTGCCAGCAGCCCCTTGGTCGCTAGCGCGGATGAGCAGTTCTTC.

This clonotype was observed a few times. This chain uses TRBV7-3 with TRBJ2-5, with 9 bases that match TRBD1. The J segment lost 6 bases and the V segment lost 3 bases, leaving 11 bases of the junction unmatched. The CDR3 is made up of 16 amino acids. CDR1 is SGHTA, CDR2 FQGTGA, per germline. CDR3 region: CASSLYPGQGQQTQYF. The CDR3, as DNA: TGTGCCAGCAGCTTGTACCCGGGACAGGGTCAACAGACCCAGTACTTC.

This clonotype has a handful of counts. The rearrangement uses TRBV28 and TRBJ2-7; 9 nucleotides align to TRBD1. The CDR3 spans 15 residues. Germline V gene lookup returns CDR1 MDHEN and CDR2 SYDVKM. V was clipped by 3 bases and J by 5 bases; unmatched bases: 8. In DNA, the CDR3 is TGTGCCAGCAGTTTTGTAGGGACAGGGATCCACGAGCAGTACTTC. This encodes CASSFVGTGIHEQYF.

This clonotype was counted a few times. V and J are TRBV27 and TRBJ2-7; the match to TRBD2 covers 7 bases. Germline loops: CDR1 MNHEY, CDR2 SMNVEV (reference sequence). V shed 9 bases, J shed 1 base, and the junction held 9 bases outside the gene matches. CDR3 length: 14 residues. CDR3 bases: TGTGCCAGTCGAGAGACTAGCCCATCCTACGAGCAGTACTTC. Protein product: CASRETSPSYEQYF.

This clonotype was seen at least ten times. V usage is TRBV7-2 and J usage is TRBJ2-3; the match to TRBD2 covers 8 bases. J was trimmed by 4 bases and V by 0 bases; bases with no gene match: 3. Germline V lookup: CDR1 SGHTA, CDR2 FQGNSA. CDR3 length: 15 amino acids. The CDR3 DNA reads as TGTGCCAGCAGCTTAGCCGCGGGAGGCGCAGATACGCAGTATTTT. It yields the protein CASSLAAGGADTQYF.

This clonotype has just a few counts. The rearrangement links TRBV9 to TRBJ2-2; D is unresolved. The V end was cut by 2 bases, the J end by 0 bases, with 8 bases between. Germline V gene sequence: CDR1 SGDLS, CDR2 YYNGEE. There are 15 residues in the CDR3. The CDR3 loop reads CASSVVTSNTGELFF. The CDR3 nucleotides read TGTGCCAGCAGCGTTGTGACATCGAACACCGGGGAGCTGTTTTTT.

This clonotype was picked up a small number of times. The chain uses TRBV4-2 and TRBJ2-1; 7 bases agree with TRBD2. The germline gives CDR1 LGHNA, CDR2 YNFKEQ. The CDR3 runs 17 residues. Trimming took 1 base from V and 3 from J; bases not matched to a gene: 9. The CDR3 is CASSQVRLAENYNEQFF. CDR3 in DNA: TGTGCCAGCAGCCAAGTCCGGCTAGCGGAGAACTACAATGAGCAGTTCTTC.

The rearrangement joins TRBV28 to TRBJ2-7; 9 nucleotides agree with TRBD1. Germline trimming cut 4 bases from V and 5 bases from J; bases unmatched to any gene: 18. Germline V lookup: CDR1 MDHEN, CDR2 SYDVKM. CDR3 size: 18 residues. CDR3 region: CASSSPSRVGQGSHEQYF. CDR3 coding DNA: TGTGCCAGCAGTTCCCCCTCCCGCGTTGGACAGGGGTCCCACGAGCAGTACTTC.